The present T cell receptor beta chain was sequenced within a study of Ad26.COV2.S vaccination and SARS-CoV-2 variants. Across the study: Once, or twice with 56 days between doses, Ad26.COV2.S was given intramuscularly.

Overall study results and limits: Relative to placebo recipients, vaccine recipients exhibited elevated spike-specific TCR breadth. Breadth measured for non-spike TCRs was similar across vaccine and placebo recipients.

The CDR3 covers 13 residues. Germline V gene data show CDR1 as GTSNPN and CDR2 as SVGIG (reference sequence). Between the trimmed V and J ends, which lost 1 base and 5 bases, there was a span of 11 bases. Comments on this clone: The antigen remains unidentified.

The treatment is: some 20 received Ad26.COV2.S at low or high dose, single or two shots; five or six received placebo; per-sample allocation not given. Material that was analyzed had been drawn on day 63 after the first vaccine or placebo injection. The table came from immunoSEQ multiplex PCR; TCRdb's copy has only in-frame clones and leaves some out. The sample has 410,000 or so clones, approximately 90% seen once; the top ten hold around 1.7%. Specimen: peripheral blood, collected in a trial of Ad26.COV2.S vaccine versus placebo. This TCR derives from a person between 18 and 65 years old who received the Ad26.COV2.S COVID-19 vaccine or a placebo. The rearrangement uses TRBV30 and TRBJ1-1; D call uncertain. The CDR3 reads CAWSGGWGTEAFF. In DNA form, the CDR3 reads TGTGCCTGGAGTGGGGGTTGGGGAACTGAAGCTTTCTTT.